The clone carrying this T cell receptor (beta chain) has more than one count but fewer than ten. Its antigen is currently unknown. The data are from a study of T cell clonotyping in hematopoietic cell transplantation. V was clipped by 1 base and J by 0 bases, with 11 bases between them. Per the germline V gene, CDR1 is SGHTA and CDR2 is FQGTGA. This CDR3 has 16 residues. This table comes from immunoSEQ multiplex PCR, and its TCRdb copy is limited to in-frame clones, with some not included. Among roughly 4,500 clones, approximately 85% were seen once, and the ten largest hold 20% to 25%. General study results and limits: Higher Inverse Simpson Index values in graft donor and pretransplant recipient predicted broader posttransplant TCR diversity.

This TCR came from a male patient between 60 and 69 years old who had an allogeneic stem cell transplant from an unrelated donor, so T cells may come from the graft donor. Some clones in this sample may be carry-over from other donors' samples. The rearrangement joins TRBV7-3 to TRBJ2-3; D gene unclear. Source: peripheral blood mononuclear cells, taken 180 days after allogeneic stem cell transplant. For the CDR3, the DNA is TGTGCCAGCAGCTTAATTGGCGACCCTAGCACAGATACGCAGTATTTT. It translates to CASSLIGDPSTDTQYF.